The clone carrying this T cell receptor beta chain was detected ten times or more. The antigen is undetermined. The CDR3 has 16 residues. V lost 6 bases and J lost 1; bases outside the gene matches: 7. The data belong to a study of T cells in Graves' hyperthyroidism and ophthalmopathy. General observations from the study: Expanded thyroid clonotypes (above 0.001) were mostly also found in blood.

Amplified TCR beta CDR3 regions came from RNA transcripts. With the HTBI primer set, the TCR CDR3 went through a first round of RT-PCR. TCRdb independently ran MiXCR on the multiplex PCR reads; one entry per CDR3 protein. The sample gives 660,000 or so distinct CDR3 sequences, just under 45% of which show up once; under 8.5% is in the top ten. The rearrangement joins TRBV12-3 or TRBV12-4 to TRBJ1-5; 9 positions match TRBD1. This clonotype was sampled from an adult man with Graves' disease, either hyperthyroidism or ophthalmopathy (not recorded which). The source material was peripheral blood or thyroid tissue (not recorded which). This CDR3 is CASSNRTGESNQPQHF. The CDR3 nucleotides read TGTGCCAGCAGCAACCGGACAGGGGAAAGCAATCAGCCCCAGCATTTT.